This T cell receptor (beta chain) was recovered during a study of shared clonotypes between healthy human individuals. Study at large: Three plates were used per donor for CD4 naive, three for CD4 memory, two for CD8 naive and one for CD8 memory.

About this clone itself: What it recognizes is unknown. This same CDR3 is encoded by further DNA sequences in the sample.

The naive CD8 fraction comprised CD45RO-negative cells positively selected for CCR7 and excluded terminally differentiated effector memory CD45RA+ cells. The germline V and J ends were trimmed by 2 bases and 3 bases, with 3 bases remaining between them. The CDR3 has 12 amino acids. Germline CDR1 is MNHEY and CDR2 is SMNVEV (reference sequence). Findings and limits, study-wide: The generation probabilities recorded for non-shared clonotypes fell below those of clonotypes shared by all four donors. The naive CD4 repertoires of a handful of donors were compared, and about 5% of clonotypes were shared. Sharing of clonotypes among donors was expected to vary with sequencing depth.

Profiling relied on immunoSEQ multiplex PCR, and the TCRdb table lists in-frame clones only, not all of them. The repertoire has approximately 2,200,000 clones, roughly 91% of them found once; the top ten carry about 1.8%. The chain uses TRBV27 and TRBJ2-3; D unclear. Material for sequencing was naive CD8+ T cells from PBMCs. This TCR derives from a man aged 18 to 30 in good health. Some clones in this sample may be carry-over from other donors' samples. The CDR3 spells CASSLGTDTQYF. The DNA for the CDR3 is TGTGCCAGCAGTTTAGGAACAGATACGCAGTATTTT.